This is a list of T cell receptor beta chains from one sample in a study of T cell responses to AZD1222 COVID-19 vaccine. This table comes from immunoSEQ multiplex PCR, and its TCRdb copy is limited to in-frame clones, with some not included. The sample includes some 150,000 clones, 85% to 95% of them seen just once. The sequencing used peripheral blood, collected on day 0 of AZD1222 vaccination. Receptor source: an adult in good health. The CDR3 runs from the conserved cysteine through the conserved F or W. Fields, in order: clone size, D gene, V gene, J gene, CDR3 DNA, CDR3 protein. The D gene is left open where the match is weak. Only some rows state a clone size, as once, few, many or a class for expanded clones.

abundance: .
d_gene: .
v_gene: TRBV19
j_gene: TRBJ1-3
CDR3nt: TGTGCCAGTAGTACCTACTACGGAAACACCATATATTTT
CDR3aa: CASSTYYGNTIYF

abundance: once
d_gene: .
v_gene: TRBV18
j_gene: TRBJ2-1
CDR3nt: TGTGCCAGCTCCGTGGGGCCCCCGTTGGGTGAGCAGTTCTTC
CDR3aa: CASSVGPPLGEQFF

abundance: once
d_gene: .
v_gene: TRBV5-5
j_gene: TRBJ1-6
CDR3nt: TGTGCCAGCAGCTTGGATCAGGTCTATAATTCACCCCTCCACTTT
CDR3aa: CASSLDQVYNSPLHF

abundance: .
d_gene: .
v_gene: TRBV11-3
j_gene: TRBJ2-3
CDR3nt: TGTGCCAGCAGCTTTACCGCCTCTACAGATACGCAGTATTTT
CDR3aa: CASSFTASTDTQYF

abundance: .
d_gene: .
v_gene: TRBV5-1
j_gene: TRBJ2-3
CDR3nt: TGCGCCAGCAGCTTGGACGGACCGAGCACAGATACGCAGTATTTT
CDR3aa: CASSLDGPSTDTQYF

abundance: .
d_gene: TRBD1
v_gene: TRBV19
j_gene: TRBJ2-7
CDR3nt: TGTGCCAGTAGTATAGGTGGGACAGGGTCCTACGAGCAGTACTTC
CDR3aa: CASSIGGTGSYEQYF

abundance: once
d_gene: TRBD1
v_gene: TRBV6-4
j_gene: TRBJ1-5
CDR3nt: TGTGCCAGCAGTGAGTCGAACAGGGGGCTAGGGCAGCCCCAGCATTTT
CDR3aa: CASSESNRGLGQPQHF

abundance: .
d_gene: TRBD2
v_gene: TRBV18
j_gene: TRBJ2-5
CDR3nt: TGTGCCAGCTCGGGACTAGATCGAGAGACCCAGTACTTC
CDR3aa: CASSGLDRETQYF

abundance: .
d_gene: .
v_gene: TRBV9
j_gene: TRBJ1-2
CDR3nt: TGTGCCAGCAGCGCCACCAACTATGGCTACACCTTC
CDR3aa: CASSATNYGYTF

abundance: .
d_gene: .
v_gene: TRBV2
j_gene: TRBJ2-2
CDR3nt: TGTGCCACCAGTTACGCGAACACCGGGGAGCTGTTTTTT
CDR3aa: CATSYANTGELFF

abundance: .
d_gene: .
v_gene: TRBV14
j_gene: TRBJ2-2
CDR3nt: TGTGCCAGCAGCCAGGGTTTTTATAGCGGGGAGCTGTTTTTT
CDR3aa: CASSQGFYSGELFF

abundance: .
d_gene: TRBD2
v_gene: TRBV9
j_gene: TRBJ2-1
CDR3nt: TGTGCCAGCAGCGTTGGGACTAGCGGGGGAAGCAGCTCCTACAATGAGCAGTTCTTC
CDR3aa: CASSVGTSGGSSSYNEQFF

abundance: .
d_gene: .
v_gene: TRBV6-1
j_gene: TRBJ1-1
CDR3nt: TGTGCCAGCAGTGAATACCCGGGGGCCACAAACACTGAAGCTTTCTTT
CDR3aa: CASSEYPGATNTEAFF

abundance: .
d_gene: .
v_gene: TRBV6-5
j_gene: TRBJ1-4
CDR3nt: TGTGCCAGCAGTCGGATAAGGACTATGGACGAAAAACTGTTTTTT
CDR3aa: CASSRIRTMDEKLFF

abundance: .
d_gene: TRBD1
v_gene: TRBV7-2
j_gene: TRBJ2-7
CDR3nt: TGTGCCAGCAGCTCGACCATTAAGGGACAGGGTCTCGGCGAGCAGTACTTC
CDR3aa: CASSSTIKGQGLGEQYF

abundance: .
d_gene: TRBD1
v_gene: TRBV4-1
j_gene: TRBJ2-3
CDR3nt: TGCGCCCGCAGCCGGGGGGACAGGGGGCGATCCACAGATACGCAGTATTTT
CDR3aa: CARSRGDRGRSTDTQYF

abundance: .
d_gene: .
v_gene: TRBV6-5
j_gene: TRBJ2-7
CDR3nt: TGTGCCAGCAGTTACGCAGGGGCTCAGGGATACGAGCAGTACTTC
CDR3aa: CASSYAGAQGYEQYF

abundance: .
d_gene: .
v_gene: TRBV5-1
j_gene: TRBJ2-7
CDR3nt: TGCGCCCGCAGGGGGGGGACGGGCTACGAGCAGTACTTC
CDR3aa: CARRGGTGYEQYF

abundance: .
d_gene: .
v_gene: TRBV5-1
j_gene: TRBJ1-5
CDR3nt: TGCGCCAGCAGCCTTGAGGGGGGGATTCAGCCCCAGCATTTT
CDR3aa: CASSLEGGIQPQHF

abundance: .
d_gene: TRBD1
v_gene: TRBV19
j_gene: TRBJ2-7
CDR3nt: TGTGCCAGTAGTGACCGGGACAGGGTTAACGAGCAGTACTTC
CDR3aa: CASSDRDRVNEQYF

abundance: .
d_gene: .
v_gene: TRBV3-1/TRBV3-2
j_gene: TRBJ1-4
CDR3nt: TGTGCCAGCAGCCACACGGCAACTAATGAAAAACTGTTTTTT
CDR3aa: CASSHTATNEKLFF

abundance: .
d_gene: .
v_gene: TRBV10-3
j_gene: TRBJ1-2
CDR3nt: TGTGCCATCAGTGGGCGGAACTATGACTATGGCTACACCTTC
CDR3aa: CAISGRNYDYGYTF

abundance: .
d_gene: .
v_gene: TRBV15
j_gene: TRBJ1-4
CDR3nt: TGTGCCACCAGAGACGGAACTAATGAAAAACTGTTTTTT
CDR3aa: CATRDGTNEKLFF

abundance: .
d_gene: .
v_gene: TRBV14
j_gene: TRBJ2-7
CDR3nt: TGTGCCAGCAGCGTCGCACAGAGCACCTACGAGCAGTACTTC
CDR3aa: CASSVAQSTYEQYF

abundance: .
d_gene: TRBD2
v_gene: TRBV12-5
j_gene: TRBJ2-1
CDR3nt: TGTGCTAGCGGAATTTTCAGCGGGGGTAATGAGCAGTTCTTC
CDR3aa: CASGIFSGGNEQFF

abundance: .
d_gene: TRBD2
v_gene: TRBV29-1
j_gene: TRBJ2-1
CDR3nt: TGCAGCGTGAGACTAAGCGGGGGACCAAATGAGCAGTTCTTC
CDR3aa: CSVRLSGGPNEQFF

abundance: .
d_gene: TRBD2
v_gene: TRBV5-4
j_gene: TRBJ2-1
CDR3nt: TGTGCCAGCAGCCCGACTAGCGGGGGGGACTACAATGAGCAGTTCTTC
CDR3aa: CASSPTSGGDYNEQFF

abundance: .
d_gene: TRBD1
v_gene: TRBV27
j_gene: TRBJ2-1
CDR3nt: TGTGCCAGCAGTTTAAGGGAATCGGACCCCTACAGGGGGCCGTTAAATGAGCAGTTCTTC
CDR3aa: CASSLRESDPYRGPLNEQFF

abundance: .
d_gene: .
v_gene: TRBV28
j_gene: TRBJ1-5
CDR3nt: TGTGCCAGCCTAAATTTGGGAGGGAGTATGGAGCCCCAGCATTTT
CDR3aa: CASLNLGGSMEPQHF

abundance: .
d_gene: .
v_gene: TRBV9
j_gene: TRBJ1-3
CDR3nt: TGTGCCAGCAGCCTCGATGCAAACACCATATATTTT
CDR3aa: CASSLDANTIYF

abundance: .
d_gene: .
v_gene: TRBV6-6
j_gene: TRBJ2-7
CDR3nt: TGTGCCAGCTCTGAACCAAGTCCCTACGAGCAGTACTTC
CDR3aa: CASSEPSPYEQYF

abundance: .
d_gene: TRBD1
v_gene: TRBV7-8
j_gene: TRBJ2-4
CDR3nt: TGTGCCAGCAGCCAGCGACAGGGGCGAACCAAAAACATTCAGTACTTC
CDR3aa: CASSQRQGRTKNIQYF

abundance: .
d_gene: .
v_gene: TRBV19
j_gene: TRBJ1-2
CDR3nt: TGTGCCACCCGCCGGGCCTATGGCTACACCTTC
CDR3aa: CATRRAYGYTF

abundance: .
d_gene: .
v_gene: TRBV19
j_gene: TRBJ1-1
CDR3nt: TGTGCCAGTAGTATACATCTTGGGGGGACTGAAGCTTTCTTT
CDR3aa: CASSIHLGGTEAFF

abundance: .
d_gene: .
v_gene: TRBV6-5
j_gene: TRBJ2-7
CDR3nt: TGTGCCAGCAGTCTCATCTCATCCTACGAGCAGTACTTC
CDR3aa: CASSLISSYEQYF

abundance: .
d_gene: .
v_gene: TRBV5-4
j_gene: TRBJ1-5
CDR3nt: TGTGCCAGCAGCCCGGGGCGGGAAGGGCCCCAGCATTTT
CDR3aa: CASSPGREGPQHF

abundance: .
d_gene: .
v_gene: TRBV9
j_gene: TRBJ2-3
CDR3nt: TGTGCCAGCAGCGTAGGGCATGGCAGGAGCACAGATACGCAGTATTTT
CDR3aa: CASSVGHGRSTDTQYF

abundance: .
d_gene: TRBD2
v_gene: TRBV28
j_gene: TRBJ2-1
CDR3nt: TGTGCCAGCAGTTTGGCCAGCGGGGGGGATTACAATGAGCAGTTCTTC
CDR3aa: CASSLASGGDYNEQFF

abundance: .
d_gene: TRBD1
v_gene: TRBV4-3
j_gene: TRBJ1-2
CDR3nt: TGCGCCAGCAGCCAAGGCCAGGGGGGCCCGAGCTATGGCTACACCTTC
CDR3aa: CASSQGQGGPSYGYTF

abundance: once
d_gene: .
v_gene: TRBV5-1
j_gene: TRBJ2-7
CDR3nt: TGCGCCAGCAGCTTAACAGGTCGACTATCCTACGAGCAGTACTTC
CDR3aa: CASSLTGRLSYEQYF

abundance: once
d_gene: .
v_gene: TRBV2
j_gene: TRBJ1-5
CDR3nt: TGTGCCAGCAGTGGAGGGGATCAGCCCCAGCATTTT
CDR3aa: CASSGGDQPQHF

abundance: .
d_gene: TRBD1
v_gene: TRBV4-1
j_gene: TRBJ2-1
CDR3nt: TGCGCCAGCAGCCAAAACCGGGACAGGGTCAGCAGGGAGCAGTTCTTC
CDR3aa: CASSQNRDRVSREQFF

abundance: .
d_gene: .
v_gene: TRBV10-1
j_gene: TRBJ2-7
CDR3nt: TGCGCCAGCAGTGAGTCGATTAACTACGAGCAGTACTTC
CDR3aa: CASSESINYEQYF

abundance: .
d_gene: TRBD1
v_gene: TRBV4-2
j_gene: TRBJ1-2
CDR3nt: TGTGCCAGCAGCCAAGATCGACAGGGGGTTGGCTACACCTTC
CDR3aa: CASSQDRQGVGYTF

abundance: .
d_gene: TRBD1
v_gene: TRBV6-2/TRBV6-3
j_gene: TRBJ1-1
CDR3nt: TGTGCCAGCAGTTCACAGGGGGCGTACACTGAAGCTTTCTTT
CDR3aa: CASSSQGAYTEAFF

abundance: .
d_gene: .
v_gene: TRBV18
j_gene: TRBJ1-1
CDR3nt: TGTGCCAGCTCACCAGGGTACGACACTGAAGCTTTCTTT
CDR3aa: CASSPGYDTEAFF

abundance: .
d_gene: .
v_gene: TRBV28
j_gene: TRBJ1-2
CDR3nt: TGTGCCAGCAGTCGGGACGATTATGGCTACACCTTC
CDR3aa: CASSRDDYGYTF